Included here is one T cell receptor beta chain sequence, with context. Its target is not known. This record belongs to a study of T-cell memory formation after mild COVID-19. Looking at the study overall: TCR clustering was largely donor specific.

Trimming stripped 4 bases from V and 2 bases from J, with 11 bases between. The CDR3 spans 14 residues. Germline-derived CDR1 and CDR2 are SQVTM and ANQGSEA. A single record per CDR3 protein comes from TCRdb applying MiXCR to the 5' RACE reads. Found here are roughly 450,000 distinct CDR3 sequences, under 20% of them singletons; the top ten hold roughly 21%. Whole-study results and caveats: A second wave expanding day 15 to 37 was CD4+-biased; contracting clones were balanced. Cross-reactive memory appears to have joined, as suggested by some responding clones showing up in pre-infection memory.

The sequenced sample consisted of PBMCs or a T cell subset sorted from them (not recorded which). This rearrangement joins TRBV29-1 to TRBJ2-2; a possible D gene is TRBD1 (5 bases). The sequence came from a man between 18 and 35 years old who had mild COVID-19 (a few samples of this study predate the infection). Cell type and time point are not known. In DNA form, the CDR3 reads TGCAGCGTTGTGGCTCAGGGTAACACCGGGGAGCTGTTTTTT. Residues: CSVVAQGNTGELFF.